The source of this T cell receptor (beta chain) is a study of T cell changes during pregnancy in multiple sclerosis. The count of this clone is one. The method was immunoSEQ multiplex PCR; TCRdb's version includes in-frame clones alone and lacks a portion of them. This sample has 50,000 to 75,000 clones, with around 90% found just once. The TCR comes from a female donor in good health, enrolled as a control in a pregnancy study. Sample: peripheral blood, taken in the first trimester of pregnancy.

For the CDR3, the DNA is TGTGCCAGCAGCTTAGTGTCGGGACCGGGACAGGGGGCGGGTGAGCAGTACTTC. Translating gives CASSLVSGPGQGAGEQYF. This chain links TRBV7-2 with TRBJ2-7; 12 bases are a match to TRBD1. The V segment lost 1 base and the J segment 7 bases; nucleotides outside the gene matches: 14. CDR1 is SGHTA, CDR2 FQGNSA, per germline. This CDR3 region has 18 residues.